This paragraph reports one TCR beta chain. These data come from a study of blood T cell repertoires in COVID-19. Across the whole study: Acute and convalescent COVID-19 specimens originated in the United States, Italy and Spain. In each case, the material was cDNA or gDNA derived from T cells, B-cell-depleted T cells, or PBMCs.

Original processing notes: The assay estimated nucleated cells by amplifying reference gene primers. The protocol was immunoSEQ multiplex PCR, while the TCRdb copy is restricted to in-frame clones and leaves out a portion. V, J and clone size are taken as reported in that table, and D and trimming were inferred from the DNA itself. The table records around 100,000 clones, about 80% of them present only once. The TCR was taken from a man aged 65 to 85 with active or convalescent COVID-19. The sequencing sample was made of peripheral blood.

The CDR3 protein is CASSEVDSEQFF. In DNA, the CDR3 is TGTGCCAGCAGTGAAGTGGACAGTGAGCAGTTCTTC. The chain employs TRBV6-1 and TRBJ2-1; tentative D call: TRBD1 (6 bases). From germline, CDR1 is MNHNS and CDR2 SASEGT. CDR3 size: 12 residues. Trimming shortened V by 1 base and J by 9 bases, and 7 bases separated the two germline ends.